This T cell receptor beta chain derives from a study of CD8+ T cells in alopecia areata. Overall study results and limits: Scalp sequencing also captures normal skin's resident alphabeta T cells.

This clone was seen a handful of times. Its antigen remains unknown. Treatment noted: oral pan-JAK inhibitor, 5-10 mg twice daily. Obtained from alopecia areata patients were lesional scalp punch biopsies along with peripheral blood. Germline V gene data show CDR1 as SQVTM and CDR2 as ANQGSEA. The CDR3 length is 12 residues. The V gene end was trimmed by 6 bases and the J gene end by 9 bases; junction bases not matched to a gene: 9. RNA extraction and reverse transcription yielded cDNA as sequencing template. Some clones are missing from TCRdb's copy, which holds only in-frame ones; the method was immunoSEQ multiplex PCR. The sample has about 200,000 clones; under 40% are singletons.

The sequencing used CD4+ T cells sorted from blood, collected at approximately week 30, from a patient treated with tofacitinib. The receptor was derived from a human donor with alopecia areata. The chain employs TRBV29-1 and TRBJ2-3; 7 nucleotides agree with TRBD2. The CDR3 sequence: CSVLGGGGTQYF. CDR3 coding DNA: TGCAGCGTCCTCGGAGGCGGGGGAACGCAGTATTTT.